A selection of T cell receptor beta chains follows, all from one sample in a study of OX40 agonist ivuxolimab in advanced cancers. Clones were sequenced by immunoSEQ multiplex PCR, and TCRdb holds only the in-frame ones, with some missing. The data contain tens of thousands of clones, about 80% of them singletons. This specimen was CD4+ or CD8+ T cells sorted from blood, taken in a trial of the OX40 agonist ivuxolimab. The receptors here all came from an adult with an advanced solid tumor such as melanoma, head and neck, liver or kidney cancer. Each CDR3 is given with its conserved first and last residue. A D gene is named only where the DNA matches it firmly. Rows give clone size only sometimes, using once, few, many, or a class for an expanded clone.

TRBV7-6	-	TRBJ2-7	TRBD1	CASSLQGAGEQYF	TGTGCCAGCAGCTTGCAGGGGGCGGGCGAGCAGTACTTC
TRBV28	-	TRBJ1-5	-	CASSFPSNQPQHF	TGTGCCAGCAGTTTTCCCAGCAATCAGCCCCAGCATTTT
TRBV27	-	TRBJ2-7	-	CASSYRRSSYEQYF	TGTGCCAGCAGTTACAGGAGAAGCTCCTACGAGCAGTACTTC
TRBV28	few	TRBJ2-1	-	CASSHGQVGGGLDEQFF	TGTGCCAGCAGCCACGGACAGGTCGGGGGAGGACTCGATGAGCAGTTCTTC
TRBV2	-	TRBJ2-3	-	CASTAVGTQYF	TGTGCCAGCACCGCTGTTGGTACGCAGTATTTT
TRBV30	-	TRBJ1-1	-	CAWEIGGPYTEAFF	TGTGCCTGGGAAATAGGAGGGCCCTACACTGAAGCTTTCTTT
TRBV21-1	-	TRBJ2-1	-	CASSDRDQKGGYNEQFF	TGTGCCAGCAGCGATCGGGACCAAAAAGGAGGATACAATGAGCAGTTCTTC
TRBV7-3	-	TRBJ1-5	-	CASSYPGEGGQPQHF	TGTGCCAGCAGCTACCCGGGAGAGGGAGGGCAGCCCCAGCATTTT
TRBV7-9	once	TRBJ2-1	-	CASSFGITTYNEQFF	TGTGCCAGCAGCTTTGGGATTACAACCTACAATGAGCAGTTCTTC
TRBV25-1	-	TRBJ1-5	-	CASGLGGNQPQHF	TGTGCCAGCGGTCTCGGAGGCAATCAGCCCCAGCATTTT
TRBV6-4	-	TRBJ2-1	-	CASSEFWGRYNEQFF	TGTGCCAGCAGTGAATTTTGGGGACGTTACAATGAGCAGTTCTTC
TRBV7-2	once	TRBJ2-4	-	CASSRPGDRAKNIQYF	TGTGCCAGCAGCAGACCAGGGGATAGGGCCAAAAACATTCAGTACTTC
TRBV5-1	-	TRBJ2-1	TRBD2	CASSLARTGTRGSHEQFF	TGCGCCAGCAGCTTGGCCAGAACCGGGACTAGAGGATCCCATGAGCAGTTCTTC
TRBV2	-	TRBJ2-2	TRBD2	CASWTSGRAVGTGELFF	TGTGCCAGCTGGACTAGCGGGAGGGCCGTTGGAACCGGGGAGCTGTTTTTT
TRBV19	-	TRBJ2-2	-	CASTVTGELFF	TGTGCCAGTACGGTCACCGGGGAGCTGTTTTTT
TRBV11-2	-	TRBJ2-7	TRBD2	CASSSGLAAYEQYF	TGTGCCAGCAGCTCGGGACTAGCGGCCTACGAGCAGTACTTC
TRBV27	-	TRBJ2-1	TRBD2	CASSVPSASGVHNEQFF	TGTGCCAGCAGCGTCCCGAGTGCTAGCGGGGTCCACAATGAGCAGTTCTTC
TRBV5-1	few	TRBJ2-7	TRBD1	CASSPEPGQKIYEQYF	TGCGCCAGCAGCCCGGAGCCGGGACAGAAGATATACGAGCAGTACTTC
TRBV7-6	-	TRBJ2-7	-	CASSLRGMGYEQYF	TGTGCCAGCAGCTTGCGAGGGATGGGGTACGAGCAGTACTTC
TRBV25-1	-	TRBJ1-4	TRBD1	CASRSGTGVPNEKLFF	TGTGCCAGCAGGTCCGGGACAGGAGTGCCCAATGAAAAACTGTTTTTT
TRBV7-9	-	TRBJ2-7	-	CASSLAGEQYF	TGTGCCAGCAGCTTAGCCGGTGAGCAGTACTTC
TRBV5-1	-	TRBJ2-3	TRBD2	CASTSGLAGGDTQYF	TGCGCCAGCACTTCGGGACTAGCGGGGGGAGATACGCAGTATTTT
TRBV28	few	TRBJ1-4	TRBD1	CASSLRGDRVFGLFF	TGTGCCAGCAGTTTGAGAGGAGACAGGGTTTTTGGGCTGTTTTTT
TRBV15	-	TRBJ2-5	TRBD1	CATSGDRSNQETQYF	TGTGCCACCAGCGGGGACAGGTCTAACCAAGAGACCCAGTACTTC
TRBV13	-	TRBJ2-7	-	CASSLAGRMDEQYF	TGTGCCAGCAGCTTAGCAGGGAGGATGGACGAGCAGTACTTC
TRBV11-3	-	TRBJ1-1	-	CASSLGGRQNTEAFF	TGTGCCAGCAGCTTAGGGGGTCGCCAGAACACTGAAGCTTTCTTT
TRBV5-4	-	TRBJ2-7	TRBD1	CASSLRGQFPYEQYF	TGTGCCAGCAGCCTAAGGGGACAGTTCCCCTACGAGCAGTACTTC
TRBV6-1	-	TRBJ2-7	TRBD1	CASSGTGTSEQYF	TGTGCCAGCAGTGGGACAGGTACGAGCGAGCAGTACTTC
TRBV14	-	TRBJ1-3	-	CASNDPGSLGENTIYF	TGTGCCAGCAACGATCCAGGGTCCCTAGGCGAGAACACCATATATTTT
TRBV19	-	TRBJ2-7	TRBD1	CASSPGQGTYEQYF	TGTGCCAGTAGTCCGGGACAGGGGACCTACGAGCAGTACTTC
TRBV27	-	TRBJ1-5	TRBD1	CASSPGTGGRQPQHF	TGTGCCAGCAGTCCAGGGACAGGGGGCAGGCAGCCCCAGCATTTT
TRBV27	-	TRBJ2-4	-	CASSPGGRSDIQYF	TGTGCCAGCAGTCCCGGTGGCCGGTCGGACATTCAGTACTTC
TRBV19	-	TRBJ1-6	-	CASRAGNYSPLHF	TGTGCCAGTAGAGCGGGGAACTATTCACCCCTCCACTTT
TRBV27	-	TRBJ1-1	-	CASSLFPGDTEAFF	TGTGCCAGCAGTTTATTCCCTGGAGACACTGAAGCTTTCTTT
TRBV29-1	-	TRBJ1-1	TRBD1	CSDRTGATEAFF	TGCAGCGACCGGACAGGGGCAACTGAAGCTTTCTTT
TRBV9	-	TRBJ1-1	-	CASSVGGENTEAFF	TGTGCCAGCAGCGTAGGCGGCGAGAACACTGAAGCTTTCTTT
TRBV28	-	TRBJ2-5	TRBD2	CASSLWTSGRAGEETQYF	TGTGCCAGCAGTTTGTGGACTAGCGGGAGGGCCGGGGAGGAGACCCAGTACTTC
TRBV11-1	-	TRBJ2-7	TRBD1	CASSILGTGGYEQYF	TGTGCCAGCAGCATACTCGGGACAGGGGGCTACGAGCAGTACTTC
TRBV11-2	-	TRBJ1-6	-	CASSLSYQGRNSPLHF	TGTGCCAGCAGCTTGTCGTACCAGGGGCGTAATTCACCCCTCCACTTT
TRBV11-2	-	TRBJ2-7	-	CASSLVDGPYEQYF	TGTGCCAGCAGCTTAGTTGACGGACCCTACGAGCAGTACTTC
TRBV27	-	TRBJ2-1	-	CASSAYSGGPSSYNEQFF	TGTGCCAGCAGCGCATATTCCGGGGGGCCCAGCTCCTACAATGAGCAGTTCTTC
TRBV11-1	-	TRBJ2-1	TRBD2	CASSLWGGSEQFF	TGTGCCAGCAGCTTGTGGGGAGGGAGTGAGCAGTTCTTC
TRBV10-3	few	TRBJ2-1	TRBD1	CAISPGQGAYNEQFF	TGTGCCATCAGCCCGGGACAGGGAGCGTACAATGAGCAGTTCTTC
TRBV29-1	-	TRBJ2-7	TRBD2	CSVEGAGDPYEQYF	TGCAGCGTTGAAGGAGCGGGGGACCCCTACGAGCAGTACTTC
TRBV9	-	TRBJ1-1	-	CASSVAPDRNMNTEAFF	TGTGCCAGCAGCGTAGCGCCGGACCGAAATATGAACACTGAAGCTTTCTTT
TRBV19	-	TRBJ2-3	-	CASAQDTDTQYF	TGTGCCAGTGCCCAGGACACAGATACGCAGTATTTT
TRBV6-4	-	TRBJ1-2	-	CASSRRRGDGYTF	TGTGCCAGCAGCCGAAGGAGAGGGGATGGCTACACCTTC
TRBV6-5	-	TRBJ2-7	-	CASSYFRSSYEQYF	TGTGCCAGCAGTTACTTCCGGAGCTCCTACGAGCAGTACTTC